This section outlines one TCR beta chain sequence together with its context. Germline values: CDR1 MDHEN, CDR2 SYDVKM. CDR3 length equals 11 residues. Trimming cost V 2 bases and J 9 bases, with 5 bases left between them. The sample is drawn from a study of cytomegalovirus exposure and HLA in healthy donors. 60 Vbeta and 13 Jbeta primers were used in PCR. Libraries were prepared by immunoSEQ multiplex PCR; TCRdb keeps only in-frame clonotypes and omits some of them. The sample includes some 150,000 clones, roughly 83% of them seen just once. Sequenced: PBMCs. This TCR derives from a woman aged 50 to 60 in good health and CMV-seronegative. The V call is TRBV28, the J call TRBJ2-1; D not resolved. The CDR3 DNA is TGTGCCAGCAGTTTAATCAGTGAGCAGTTCTTC. Its translation is CASSLISEQFF.